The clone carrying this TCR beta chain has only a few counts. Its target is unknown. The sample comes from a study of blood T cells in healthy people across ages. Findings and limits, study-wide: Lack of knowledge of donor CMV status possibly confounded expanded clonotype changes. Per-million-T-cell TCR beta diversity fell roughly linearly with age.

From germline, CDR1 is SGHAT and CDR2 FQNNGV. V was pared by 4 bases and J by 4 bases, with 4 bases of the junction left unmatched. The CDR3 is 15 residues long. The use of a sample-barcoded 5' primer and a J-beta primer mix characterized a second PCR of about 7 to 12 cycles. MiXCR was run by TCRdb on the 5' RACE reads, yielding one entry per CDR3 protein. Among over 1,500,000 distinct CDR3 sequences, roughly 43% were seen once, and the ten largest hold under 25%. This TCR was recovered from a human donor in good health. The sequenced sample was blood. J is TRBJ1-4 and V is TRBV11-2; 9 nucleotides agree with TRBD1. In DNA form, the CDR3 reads TGTGCCAGCAGCTCATGGGACAGGGATAATGAAAAACTGTTTTTT. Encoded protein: CASSSWDRDNEKLFF.